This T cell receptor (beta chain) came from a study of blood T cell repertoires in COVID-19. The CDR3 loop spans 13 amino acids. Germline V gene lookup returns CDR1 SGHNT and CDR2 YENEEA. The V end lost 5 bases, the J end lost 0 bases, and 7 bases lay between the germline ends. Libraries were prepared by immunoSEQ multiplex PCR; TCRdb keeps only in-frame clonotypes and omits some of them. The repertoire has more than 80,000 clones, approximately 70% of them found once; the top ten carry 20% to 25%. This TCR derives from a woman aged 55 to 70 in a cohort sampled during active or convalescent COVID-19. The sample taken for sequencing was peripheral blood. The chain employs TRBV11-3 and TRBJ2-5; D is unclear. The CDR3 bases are TGTGCCAGCAGCCCAACATACCAAGAGACCCAGTACTTC. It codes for CASSPTYQETQYF.